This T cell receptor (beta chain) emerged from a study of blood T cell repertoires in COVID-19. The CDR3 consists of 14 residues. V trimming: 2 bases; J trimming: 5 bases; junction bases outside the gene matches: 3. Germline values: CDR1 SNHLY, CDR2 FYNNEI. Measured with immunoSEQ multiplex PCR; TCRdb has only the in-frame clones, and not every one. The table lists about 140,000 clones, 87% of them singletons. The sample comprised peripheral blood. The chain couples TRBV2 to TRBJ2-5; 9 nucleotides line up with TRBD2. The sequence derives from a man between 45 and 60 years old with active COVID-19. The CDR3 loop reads CASSEQRGVETQYF. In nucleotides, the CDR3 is TGTGCCAGCAGTGAACAGCGGGGGGTCGAGACCCAGTACTTC.